This T cell receptor beta chain was retrieved from a study of T cells in Graves' hyperthyroidism and ophthalmopathy. Regions amplified from RNA transcripts were the TCR beta CDR3 regions. In the first-round RT-PCR of the TCR CDR3, the HTBI primer set was used. TCRdb itself ran the multiplex PCR reads through MiXCR, one entry per CDR3 protein. The sample consists of around 690,000 distinct CDR3 sequences, around 20% of them appearing once. This clonotype was detected a few times. The length of the CDR3 is 16 residues. J lost 0 bases, V lost 7 bases, and 9 bases had no gene match. CDR1 MNHNS and CDR2 SASEGT come from the germline V gene.

This chain joins TRBV6-1 and TRBJ2-3; 8 nucleotides line up with TRBD2. The sample taken for sequencing was blood. This receptor was identified in a young man with Graves' ophthalmopathy. The CDR3 bases are TGTGCCAGCAATAGAGCGGGAGTGAAAAGCACAGATACGCAGTATTTT. Its protein product is CASNRAGVKSTDTQYF.